The rows below give T cell receptor beta chains drawn from one sample of a study of T cell clonotyping in hematopoietic cell transplantation. Only in-frame clones appear in the TCRdb table, and some are missing; sequencing was by immunoSEQ multiplex PCR. The sample holds approximately 44,000 clones; around 94% are singletons and the top ten take approximately 0.8%. Sequencing was performed on peripheral blood mononuclear cells. The receptors shown here come from a woman between 45 and 60 years old in good health. Some clones in this sample may be carry-over from other donors' samples. Both conserved end residues are part of each CDR3. Some rows have no size entry. The others give once, few or many, or a class for an expanded clone.

v_call,clone_size,j_call,cdr3_aa
TRBV7-2,NA,TRBJ2-2,CASSPRANSGGGSGELFF
TRBV6-5,few,TRBJ1-6,CASSYSDRNRESPLHF
TRBV13,NA,TRBJ1-1,CASSSWAEAFF
TRBV6-4,once,TRBJ1-6,CASSPGPYNSPLHF
TRBV6-5,NA,TRBJ2-7,CASSFGQGGYEQYF
TRBV11-2,NA,TRBJ2-7,CASSLDWREQYF
TRBV29-1,NA,TRBJ2-3,CSALAGAYLDTQYF
TRBV5-6,NA,TRBJ1-1,CASSLRTGGTEAFF
TRBV6-1,NA,TRBJ2-7,CASSPGTGGFYEQYF
TRBV27,NA,TRBJ2-7,CASSLDRAAEQYF
TRBV4-2,NA,TRBJ2-3,CASSQVTSGDTDTQYF
TRBV5-6,NA,TRBJ2-3,CASISGGAGTDTQYF
TRBV5-4,NA,TRBJ1-3,CASSLNRGHTIYF
TRBV5-6,NA,TRBJ1-1,CASSHLQGYTEAFF
TRBV10-3,NA,TRBJ1-6,CAISEQDYNSPLHF
TRBV6-6,NA,TRBJ2-1,CATLWTGDLNEQFF
TRBV13,NA,TRBJ2-7,CASSLGGTGGLGSYEQYF
TRBV5-5,NA,TRBJ1-5,CASSLEPGINQPQHF
TRBV7-2,NA,TRBJ1-2,CASSRGGSPNYGYTF
TRBV5-8,NA,TRBJ1-1,CASSLVELRYTEAFF
TRBV7-9,NA,TRBJ2-2,CASSPNQGQTNTGELFF
TRBV4-3,NA,TRBJ1-2,CASSQDWAGSYGYTF
TRBV9,NA,TRBJ2-3,CASSVGTGGMDGDTQYF
TRBV30,NA,TRBJ2-1,CAWSLYNEQFF
TRBV27,NA,TRBJ1-4,CASSLRSAESLKLFF
TRBV5-1,NA,TRBJ2-5,CASSSPSGGAGEQYF
TRBV7-2,NA,TRBJ2-3,CASFPGHPTDTQYF
TRBV28,NA,TRBJ1-5,CASSFPGYNQPQHF
TRBV2,NA,TRBJ1-4,CASRGQGPQKLFF
TRBV6-5,NA,TRBJ1-1,CASRSNRGYTEAFF
TRBV29-1,once,TRBJ2-4,CSVERIVNIQYF
TRBV25-1,NA,TRBJ1-2,CASSDGGGYTF